This T cell receptor beta chain is from a study of cytomegalovirus exposure and HLA in healthy donors. For the study at large: An earlier analysis found fewer than 120 million unique TCR beta sequences from around 180 million T cells. Study-level results: Among TCR beta chains, those listed as cytomegalovirus-associated numbered approximately 150.

Worth noting for this clone: Its specificity is not known.

Both 60 Vbeta primers and 13 Jbeta primers went into the PCR. The assay was immunoSEQ multiplex PCR, and TCRdb's table has in-frame clones only and misses some. Of approximately 190,000 clones listed, 80% to 85% are singletons. The clonotype originates from a man aged 35-49 years in good health and CMV-seropositive. Sample: PBMCs.

DNA of the CDR3: TGCGCCAGCAGCCAGACTAGCGGGGTTTCCCACGAGCAGTACTTC. It is translated as CASSQTSGVSHEQYF. The chain employs TRBV4-1 and TRBJ2-7, with TRBD2 identical over 11 bases. V dropped 3 bases and J dropped 5; count of bases not matched to a gene: 6. Germline loops: CDR1 MGHRA, CDR2 YSYEKL. This CDR3 spans 15 amino acids.